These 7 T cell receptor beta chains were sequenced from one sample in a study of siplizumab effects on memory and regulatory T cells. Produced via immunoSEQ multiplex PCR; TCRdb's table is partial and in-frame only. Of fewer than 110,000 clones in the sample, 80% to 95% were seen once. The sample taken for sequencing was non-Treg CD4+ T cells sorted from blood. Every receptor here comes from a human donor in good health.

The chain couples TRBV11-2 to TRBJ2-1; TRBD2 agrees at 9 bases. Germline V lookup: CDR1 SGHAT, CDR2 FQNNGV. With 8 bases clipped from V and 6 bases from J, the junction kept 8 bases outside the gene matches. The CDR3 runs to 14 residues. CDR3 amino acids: CASGPGGRVNEQFF. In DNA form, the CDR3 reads TGTGCCAGCGGGCCAGGCGGGAGGGTCAATGAGCAGTTCTTC.

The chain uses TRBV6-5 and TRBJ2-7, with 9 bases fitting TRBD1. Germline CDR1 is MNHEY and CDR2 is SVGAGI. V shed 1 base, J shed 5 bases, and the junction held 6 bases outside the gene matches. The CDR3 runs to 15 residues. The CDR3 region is CASSYWGQGRHEQYF. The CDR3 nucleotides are TGTGCCAGCAGTTACTGGGGACAGGGTAGACACGAGCAGTACTTC.

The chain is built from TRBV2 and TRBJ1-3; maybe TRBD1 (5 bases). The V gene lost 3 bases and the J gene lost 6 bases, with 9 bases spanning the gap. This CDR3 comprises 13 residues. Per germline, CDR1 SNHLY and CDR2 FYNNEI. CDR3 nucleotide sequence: TGTGCCAGCAGTGATGGCAGGGCAAACACCATATATTTT. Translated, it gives CASSDGRANTIYF.

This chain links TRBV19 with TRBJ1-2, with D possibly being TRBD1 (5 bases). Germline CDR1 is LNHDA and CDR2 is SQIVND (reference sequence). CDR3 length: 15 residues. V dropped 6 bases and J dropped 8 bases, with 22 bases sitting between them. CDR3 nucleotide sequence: TGTGCCAGTAGACCCCAAACGGGGAGGGACGCGGGCTACACCTTC. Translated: CASRPQTGRDAGYTF.

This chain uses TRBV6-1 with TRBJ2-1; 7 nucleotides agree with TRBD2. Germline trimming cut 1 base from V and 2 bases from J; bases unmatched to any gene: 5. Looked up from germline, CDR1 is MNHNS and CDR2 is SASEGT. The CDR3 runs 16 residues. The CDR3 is CASSEVISGPYNEQFF. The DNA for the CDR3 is TGTGCCAGCAGTGAAGTAATTAGCGGGCCCTACAATGAGCAGTTCTTC.

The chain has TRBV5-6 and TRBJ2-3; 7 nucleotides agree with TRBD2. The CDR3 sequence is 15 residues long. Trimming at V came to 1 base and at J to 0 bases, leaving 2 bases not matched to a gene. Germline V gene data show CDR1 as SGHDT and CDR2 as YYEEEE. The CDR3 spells CASSLTSDSTDTQYF. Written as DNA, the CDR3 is TGTGCCAGCAGCTTGACTAGCGATAGCACAGATACGCAGTATTTT.

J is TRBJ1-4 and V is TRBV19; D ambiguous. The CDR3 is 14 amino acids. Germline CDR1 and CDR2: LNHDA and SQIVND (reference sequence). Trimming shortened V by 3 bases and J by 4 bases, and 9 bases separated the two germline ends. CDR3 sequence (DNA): TGTGCCAGTAGTATCTTGCCGAATAATGAAAAACTGTTTTTT. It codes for CASSILPNNEKLFF.